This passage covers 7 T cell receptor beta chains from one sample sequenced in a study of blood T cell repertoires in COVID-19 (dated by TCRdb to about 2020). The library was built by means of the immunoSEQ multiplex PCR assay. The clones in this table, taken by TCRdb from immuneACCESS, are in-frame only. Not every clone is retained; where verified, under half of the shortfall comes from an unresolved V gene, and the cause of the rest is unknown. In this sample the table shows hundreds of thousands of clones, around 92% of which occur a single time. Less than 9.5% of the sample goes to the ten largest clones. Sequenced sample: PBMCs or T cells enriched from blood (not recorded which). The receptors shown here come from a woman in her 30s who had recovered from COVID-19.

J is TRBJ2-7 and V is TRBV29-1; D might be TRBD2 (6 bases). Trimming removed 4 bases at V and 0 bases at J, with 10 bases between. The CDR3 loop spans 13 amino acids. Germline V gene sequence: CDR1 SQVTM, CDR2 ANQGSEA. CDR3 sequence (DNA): TGCAGCGTTGTATGGGACTTCTCCTACGAGCAGTACTTC. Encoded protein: CSVVWDFSYEQYF.

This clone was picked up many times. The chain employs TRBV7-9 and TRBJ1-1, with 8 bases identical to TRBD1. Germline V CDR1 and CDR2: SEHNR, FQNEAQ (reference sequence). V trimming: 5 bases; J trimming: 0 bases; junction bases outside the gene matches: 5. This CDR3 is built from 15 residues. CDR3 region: CASSPRQGMNTEAFF. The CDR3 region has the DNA TGTGCCAGCAGCCCTCGACAGGGGATGAACACTGAAGCTTTCTTT.

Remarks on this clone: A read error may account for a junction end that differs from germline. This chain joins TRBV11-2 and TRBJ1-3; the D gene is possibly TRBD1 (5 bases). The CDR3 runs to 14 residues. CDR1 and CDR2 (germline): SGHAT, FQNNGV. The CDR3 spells CASSLDPSRRQGHF. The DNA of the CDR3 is TGTGCCAGCAGCTTAGACCCCTCGAGAAGGCAGGGCCATTTT.

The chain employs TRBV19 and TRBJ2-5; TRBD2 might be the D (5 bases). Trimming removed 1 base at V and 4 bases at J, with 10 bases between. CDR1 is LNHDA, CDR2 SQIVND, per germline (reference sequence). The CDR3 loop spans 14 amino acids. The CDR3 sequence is CASSIGGSGETQYF. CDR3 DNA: TGTGCCAGTAGTATAGGAGGGAGTGGAGAGACCCAGTACTTC.

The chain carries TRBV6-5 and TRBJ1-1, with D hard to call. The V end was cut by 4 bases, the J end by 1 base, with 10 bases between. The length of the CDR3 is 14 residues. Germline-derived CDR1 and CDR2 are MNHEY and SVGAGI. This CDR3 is CASSSRQANTEAFF. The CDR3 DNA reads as TGTGCCAGCAGTTCCCGACAAGCGAACACTGAAGCTTTCTTT.

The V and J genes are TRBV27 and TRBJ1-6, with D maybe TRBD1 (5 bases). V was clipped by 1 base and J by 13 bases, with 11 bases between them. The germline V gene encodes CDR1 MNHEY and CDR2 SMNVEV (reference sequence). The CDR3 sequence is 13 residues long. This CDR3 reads CASSLYGGSPLHF. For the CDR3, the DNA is TGTGCCAGCAGTTTATATGGGGGGTCGCCCCTCCACTTT.

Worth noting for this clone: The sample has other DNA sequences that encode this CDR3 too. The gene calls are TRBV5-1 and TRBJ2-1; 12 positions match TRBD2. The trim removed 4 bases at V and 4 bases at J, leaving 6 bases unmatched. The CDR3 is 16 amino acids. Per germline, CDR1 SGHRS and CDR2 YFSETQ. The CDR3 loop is CASSPRTSGTYNEQFF. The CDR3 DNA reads TGCGCCAGCAGCCCGCGGACTAGCGGGACTTACAATGAGCAGTTCTTC.